These 22 T cell receptor beta chains came from one sample sequenced in a study of beta chain features in type 1 diabetes. These receptors' targets are unknown. Study-level points and caveats: Moderate but significant shortening of TCRB CDR3s was recorded in all four CD4+ subsets from Type 1 diabetes patients.

Since all of the isolated RNA was reverse transcribed, expressed TCRB transcripts were what got sequenced. Profiling relied on immunoSEQ multiplex PCR, and the TCRdb table lists in-frame clones only, not all of them. The sample contains 600,000 to 700,000 clones, around an eighth of which appear only once. Material for sequencing was naive CD4+ T cells from blood. The receptors stem from a man aged 18 to 29 with type 1 diabetes.

The chain combines TRBV30 with TRBJ2-5; 7 bases map to TRBD2. The CDR3 consists of 16 residues. With 0 bases clipped from V and 2 bases from J, the junction kept 9 bases outside the gene matches. Germline lookup yields CDR1 GTSNPN and CDR2 SVGIG (reference sequence). Here the CDR3 reads CAWSVRGVLGQETQYF. CDR3 bases: TGTGCCTGGAGTGTACGGGGGGTTTTGGGGCAAGAGACCCAGTACTTC.

This clone was observed a handful of times. The chain employs TRBV6-5 and TRBJ1-2; D unresolved. V dropped 6 bases and J dropped 4 bases, with 9 bases sitting between them. The germline V gene encodes CDR1 MNHEY and CDR2 SVGAGI. There are 12 residues in the CDR3. The CDR3 here is CASRSRSYGYTF. Here the CDR3 DNA reads TGTGCCAGCAGATCCCGAAGCTATGGCTACACCTTC.

This clone occurred a few times. V gene TRBV7-9 combines with J gene TRBJ1-2; 9 nucleotides line up with TRBD1. This CDR3 has 12 residues. Germline V gives CDR1 SEHNR, CDR2 FQNEAQ (reference sequence). V was pared by 5 bases and J by 6 bases, with 1 base of the junction left unmatched. The CDR3 protein is CASSRTGDGYTF. CDR3 DNA sequence: TGTGCCAGCAGCCGGACAGGGGATGGCTACACCTTC.

The V call is TRBV30, the J call TRBJ2-7; unclear D gene. The V gene's germline CDR1 is GTSNPN and CDR2 SVGIG (reference sequence). Trimming removed 7 bases at V and 0 bases at J, with 19 bases between. This CDR3 is built from 15 residues. The CDR3 spells CASEAGAVSSYEQYF. The CDR3 DNA is TGTGCCTCGGAAGCAGGAGCAGTTAGCTCCTACGAGCAGTACTTC.

This clone has more than one count but fewer than ten. V gene TRBV5-1 combines with J gene TRBJ2-1, with 7 positions matching TRBD1. With V trimmed by 4 bases and J by 10 bases, 5 bases remained unmatched. Germline V gene sequence: CDR1 SGHRS, CDR2 YFSETQ. The CDR3 runs to 12 residues. The CDR3: CASSRQGHEQFF. The CDR3 DNA sequence: TGCGCCAGCAGCCGACAGGGCCACGAGCAGTTCTTC. Based on the CDR3 plus reference TRBV5-1 and TRBJ2-1, the full variable domain is KAGVTQTPRYLIKTRGQQVTLSCSPISGHRSVSWYQQTPGQGLQFLFEYFSETQRNKGNFPGRFSGRQFSNSRSEMNVSTLELGDSALYLCASSRQGHEQFFGPGTRLTVL.

The rearrangement joins TRBV5-1 to TRBJ2-7, with a possible D match to TRBD2 (5 bases). V was trimmed by 0 bases and J by 0 bases, leaving 10 bases between them. The length of the CDR3 is 15 residues. Germline CDR1 and CDR2: SGHRS and YFSETQ. CDR3 amino acids: CASSLGGLLSYEQYF. DNA of the CDR3: TGCGCCAGCAGCTTGGGAGGGTTGCTCTCCTACGAGCAGTACTTC.

There are a few counts of this clone. The V gene is TRBV2, the J gene TRBJ1-2; D not resolved. The CDR3 extends over 11 amino acids. The germline V and J ends were trimmed by 8 bases and 5 bases, with 9 bases remaining between them. Germline-derived CDR1 and CDR2 are SNHLY and FYNNEI. Here the CDR3 reads CASGPLYGYTF. The CDR3 DNA sequence: TGTGCCAGCGGACCCTTATATGGCTACACCTTC.

The chain recombines TRBV18 with TRBJ1-5, with D maybe TRBD1 (6 bases). The germline V gene has CDR1 KGHSH and CDR2 LQKENI. V was clipped by 6 bases and J by 9 bases, with 21 bases between them. The CDR3 covers 15 residues. The CDR3 region is CASSRVRQVVTPQHF. CDR3 sequence (DNA): TGTGCCAGCTCGAGGGTCCGACAGGTCGTTACGCCCCAGCATTTT.

This chain joins TRBV19 and TRBJ2-6; D uncertain. Germline V CDR1 and CDR2: LNHDA, SQIVND (reference sequence). This CDR3 has 15 residues. Trimming removed 7 bases at V and 0 bases at J, with 10 bases between. The CDR3 protein is CASTPRVSGANVLTF. Here the CDR3 DNA reads TGTGCCAGTACCCCCCGGGTCTCTGGGGCCAACGTCCTGACTTTC.

This clone was counted between two and nine times. J is TRBJ1-5 and V is TRBV28; tentatively, D is TRBD1 (6 bases). Trimming pared 6 bases from V and 0 bases from J, leaving 12 bases between. The CDR3 is 15 amino acids. The germline CDR1 and CDR2 sequences are MDHEN and SYDVKM. CDR3 DNA sequence: TGTGCCAGCAGACAGGGAGCATATAGCAATCAGCCCCAGCATTTT. It translates to CASRQGAYSNQPQHF.

This clone was seen only a few times. V usage is TRBV27 and J usage is TRBJ1-1; 9 bases fit TRBD1. V lost 5 bases to trimming and J lost 1 base; unmatched junction nucleotides: 8. Germline V gene data show CDR1 as MNHEY and CDR2 as SMNVEV (reference sequence). The CDR3 has 16 residues. In DNA form, the CDR3 reads TGTGCCAGCAGTCAGATGTGGGGACAGGGGAACACTGAAGCTTTCTTT. Translation gives CASSQMWGQGNTEAFF.

The chain is built from TRBV14 and TRBJ1-2, with unresolved D. Germline V gene sequence: CDR1 SGHDN, CDR2 FVKESK. V gave up 0 bases and J gave up 4 bases, with 12 bases separating them. This CDR3 spans 15 amino acids. The CDR3 DNA reads as TGTGCCAGCAGCCAAGACGGGAGACGAAGCTATGGCTACACCTTC. Translating gives CASSQDGRRSYGYTF.

In this sample, this clone turned up a few times. Different DNA sequences within this sample yield the same CDR3. The rearrangement links TRBV5-1 to TRBJ1-5; no reliable D call. Germline assignment: CDR1 SGHRS and CDR2 YFSETQ. V lost 0 bases and J 7 bases, leaving 8 bases between the germline ends. The CDR3 runs 13 residues. This CDR3 reads CASSLAGGQPQHF. DNA of the CDR3: TGCGCCAGCAGCTTGGCCGGAGGGCAGCCCCAGCATTTT.

There are a few counts of this clone. The chain combines TRBV4-1 with TRBJ2-3; D unclear. CDR1 and CDR2 (germline): MGHRA, YSYEKL. This CDR3 spans 12 amino acids. V was shortened by 0 bases and J by 8 bases, with 6 bases between the two germline ends. The CDR3 loop is CASSQDWGTQYF. CDR3 in DNA: TGCGCCAGCAGCCAAGACTGGGGTACGCAGTATTTT.

This clone was detected a few times. The chain couples TRBV2 to TRBJ2-3, with D uncertain. The CDR3 consists of 15 residues. Germline V gene data show CDR1 as SNHLY and CDR2 as FYNNEI. Trimming pared 9 bases from V and 2 bases from J, leaving 18 bases between. The chain's CDR3 is CARALAGDFTDTQYF. CDR3 nucleotides: TGTGCCAGGGCGTTGGCTGGGGATTTCACAGATACGCAGTATTTT.

The sample holds a few counts of this clone. J is TRBJ2-7 and V is TRBV30; 8 nucleotides match TRBD2. V shed 8 bases and J 5 bases; nucleotides not matched to a gene: 5. The CDR3 length is 11 residues. In germline, CDR1 is GTSNPN, CDR2 SVGIG (reference sequence). The CDR3 nucleotides read TGTGCCCGGGGGGGGATGGACGAGCAGTACTTC. This gives the protein CARGGMDEQYF.

This chain connects TRBV19 to TRBJ2-6; possible D gene TRBD1, 5 bases. V lost 3 bases and J lost 3, with 6 bases in between. The CDR3 covers 14 residues. Germline assignment: CDR1 LNHDA and CDR2 SQIVND (reference sequence). This CDR3 is CASSIQGGANVLTF. The CDR3 nucleotides are TGTGCCAGTAGTATTCAGGGTGGGGCCAACGTCCTGACTTTC.

The chain has TRBV10-3 and TRBJ2-7; no definite D call. Germline V gene sequence: CDR1 ENHRY, CDR2 SYGVKD. The CDR3 runs 13 residues. Trimming took 8 bases from V and 7 from J, leaving 18 bases between them. The chain's CDR3 is CAIHFDGLGEQYF. The CDR3 region has the DNA TGTGCCATCCATTTTGACGGTTTGGGGGAGCAGTACTTC.

This chain uses TRBV9 with TRBJ2-5; possible D gene TRBD2, 6 bases. With 2 bases removed from V and 5 bases from J, the gap between germline ends came to 13 bases. The CDR3 covers 14 residues. Per germline, CDR1 SGDLS and CDR2 YYNGEE. The DNA for the CDR3 is TGTGCCAGCAGCGTGGGACCCGCGGGGGAGACCCAGTACTTC. Amino acid sequence: CASSVGPAGETQYF. The full variable domain, completed using reference TRBV9 and TRBJ2-5, is DSGVTQTPKHLITATGQRVTLRCSPRSGDLSVYWYQQSLDQGLQFLIQYYNGEERAKGNILERFSAQQFPDLHSELNLSSLELGDSALYFCASSVGPAGETQYFGPGTRLLVL.

V and J are TRBV2 and TRBJ1-5; 7 bases map to TRBD1. The V and J ends lost 5 bases and 3 bases, in that order; junction bases with no gene match: 4. Germline V gene data show CDR1 as SNHLY and CDR2 as FYNNEI. The CDR3 runs to 14 residues. CDR3 protein: CASSSTGFNQPQHF. DNA of the CDR3: TGTGCCAGCAGTTCGACAGGGTTCAATCAGCCCCAGCATTTT.

This clone was recorded a few times. The V and J genes are TRBV7-9 and TRBJ2-1, with D unclear. Trimming cost V 6 bases and J 0 bases, with 15 bases left between them. This CDR3 is built from 16 residues. Germline CDR1 and CDR2: SEHNR and FQNEAQ (reference sequence). The CDR3 here is CASRSRSVSSYNEQFF. The CDR3 DNA sequence: TGTGCCAGCAGATCAAGGTCGGTGAGCTCCTACAATGAGCAGTTCTTC.

This clone was detected a few times. V usage is TRBV7-3 and J usage is TRBJ2-1, with 8 bases identical to TRBD1. This CDR3 is 14 amino acids long. Losses at the gene ends were 5 bases for V and 7 bases for J; bases not matched to a gene: 7. CDR1 and CDR2 (germline): SGHTA, FQGTGA. The CDR3 here is CASSQDRGGNEQFF. The CDR3 DNA follows: TGTGCCAGCAGCCAAGACAGGGGTGGGAATGAGCAGTTCTTC.